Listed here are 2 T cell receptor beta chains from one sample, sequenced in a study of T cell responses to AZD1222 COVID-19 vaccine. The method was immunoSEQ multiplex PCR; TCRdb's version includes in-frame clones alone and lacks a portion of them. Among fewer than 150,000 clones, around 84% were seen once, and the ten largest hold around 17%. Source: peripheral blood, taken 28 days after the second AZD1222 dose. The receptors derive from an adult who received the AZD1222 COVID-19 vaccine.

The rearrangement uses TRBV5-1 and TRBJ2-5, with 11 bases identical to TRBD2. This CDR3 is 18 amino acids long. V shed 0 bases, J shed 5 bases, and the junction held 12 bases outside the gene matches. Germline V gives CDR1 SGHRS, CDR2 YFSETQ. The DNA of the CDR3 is TGCGCCAGCAGCTTGGGCCGGGTACTAGCGGGAGTGGAGGAGACCCAGTACTTC. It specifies CASSLGRVLAGVEETQYF.

The CDR3 here is CASSPGRQGETQYF. CDR3 nucleotides: TGTGCCAGCAGCCCAGGGAGACAGGGGGAGACCCAGTACTTC. This chain links TRBV7-9 with TRBJ2-5; 8 bases line up with TRBD1. Germline values: CDR1 SEHNR, CDR2 FQNEAQ (reference sequence). This CDR3 is built from 14 residues. V trimming: 5 bases; J trimming: 5 bases; junction bases outside the gene matches: 7. The whole variable domain, remainder taken from reference TRBV7-9 and TRBJ2-5, is DTGVSQNPRHKITKRGQNVTFRCDPISEHNRLYWYRQTLGQGPEFLTYFQNEAQLEKSRLLSDRFSAERPKGSFSTLEIQRTEQGDSAMYLCASSPGRQGETQYFGPGTRLLVL.